This T cell receptor (beta chain) was obtained from a study of blood T cell repertoires in COVID-19. Trimming removed 7 bases from V and 4 bases from J, with 11 bases in between. The length of the CDR3 is 13 residues. Germline V gene sequence: CDR1 MNHEY, CDR2 SVGAGI. The assay was immunoSEQ multiplex PCR, and TCRdb's table has in-frame clones only and misses some. The sample has 150,000 to 200,000 clones, approximately 82% seen once; the top ten hold 4.4%. This TCR was sampled from a woman in her fifties or sixties who had recovered from COVID-19. The sequencing sample was made of PBMCs or T cells enriched from blood (not recorded which). V gene TRBV6-5 combines with J gene TRBJ1-5; D unresolved. The CDR3 DNA sequence: TGTGCCAGCATTCCGGCAGCGAATCAGCCCCAGCATTTT. The encoded protein is CASIPAANQPQHF.